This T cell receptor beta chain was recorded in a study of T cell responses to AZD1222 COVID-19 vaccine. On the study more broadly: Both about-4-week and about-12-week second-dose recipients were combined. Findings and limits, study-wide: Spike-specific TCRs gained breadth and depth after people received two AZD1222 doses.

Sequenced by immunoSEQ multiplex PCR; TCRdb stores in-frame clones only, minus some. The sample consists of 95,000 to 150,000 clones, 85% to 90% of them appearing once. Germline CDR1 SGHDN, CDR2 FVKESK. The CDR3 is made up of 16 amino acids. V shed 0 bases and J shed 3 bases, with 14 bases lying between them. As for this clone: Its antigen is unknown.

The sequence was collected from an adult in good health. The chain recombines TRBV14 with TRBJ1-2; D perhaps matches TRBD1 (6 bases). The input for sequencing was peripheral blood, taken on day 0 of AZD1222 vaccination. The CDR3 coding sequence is TGTGCCAGCAGCCAAGATATCCTAGGGGGATACTATGGCTACACCTTC. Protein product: CASSQDILGGYYGYTF.